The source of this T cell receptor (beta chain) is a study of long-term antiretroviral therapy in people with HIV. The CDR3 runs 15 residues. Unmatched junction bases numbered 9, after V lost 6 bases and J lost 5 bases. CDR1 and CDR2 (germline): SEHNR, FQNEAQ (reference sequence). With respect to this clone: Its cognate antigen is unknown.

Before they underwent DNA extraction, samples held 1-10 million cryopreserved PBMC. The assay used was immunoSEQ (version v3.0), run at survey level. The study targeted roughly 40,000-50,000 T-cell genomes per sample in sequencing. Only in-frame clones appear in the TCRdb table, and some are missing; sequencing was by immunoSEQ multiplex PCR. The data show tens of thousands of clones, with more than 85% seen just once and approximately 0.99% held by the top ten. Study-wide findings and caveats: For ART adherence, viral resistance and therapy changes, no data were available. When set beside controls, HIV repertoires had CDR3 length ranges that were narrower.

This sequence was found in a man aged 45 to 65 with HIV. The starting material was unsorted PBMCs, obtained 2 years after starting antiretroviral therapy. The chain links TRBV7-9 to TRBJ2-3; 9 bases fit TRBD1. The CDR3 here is CASSYPGQGLDTQYF. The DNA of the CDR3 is TGTGCCAGCAGTTATCCGGGACAGGGTTTAGATACGCAGTATTTT.